This T cell receptor beta chain is drawn from a study of shared clonotypes between healthy human individuals. The wider study: The people who gave samples were a couple of women and a few men aged 18 to 49.

Input per replicate PCR of unsorted PBMC was about 0.3 ug DNA, corresponding to 33,000 or so T cell genomes. Sequencing used immunoSEQ multiplex PCR; TCRdb keeps in-frame clones, though not all of them. The sample includes 450,000 or so clones, roughly three quarters of them seen just once. The donor population consisted of healthy HIV-negative adults with no recent acute infections or vaccinations. Germline CDR1 is LNHDA and CDR2 is SQIVND (reference sequence). This CDR3 is 16 amino acids long. V was shortened by 2 bases and J by 1 base, with 11 bases between the two germline ends. This clone has ten or more counts.

The sequence was obtained from a woman aged 40 to 50 in good health. Some clones in this sample may be carry-over from other donors' samples. Sequencing input: PBMCs. The rearrangement uses TRBV19 and TRBJ2-2, with TRBD1 as a possible D gene (6 bases). In DNA, the CDR3 is TGTGCCAGTAGTATAATGAGAGGGGGGAACACCGGGGAGCTGTTTTTT. Its translation is CASSIMRGGNTGELFF.